One and the same sample provided the 20 T cell receptor beta chains below, sequenced in a study of blood T cell repertoires in COVID-19. Generated by immunoSEQ multiplex PCR, the TCRdb table keeps only in-frame clones and is missing some. The table lists some 190,000 clones, less than 85% of them singletons. The sequencing sample was made of peripheral blood. All receptors derive from a woman of 80 years or more with active or convalescent COVID-19.

The chain links TRBV6-1 to TRBJ1-6; 9 nucleotides line up with TRBD1. The length of the CDR3 is 17 residues. Germline loops: CDR1 MNHNS, CDR2 SASEGT. The J segment lost 9 bases and the V segment lost 2 bases, leaving 11 bases of the junction unmatched. CDR3: CASSEWQPGQGSSPLHF. CDR3 DNA sequence: TGTGCCAGCAGTGAATGGCAGCCGGGACAGGGCAGTTCACCCCTCCACTTT.

This chain uses TRBV9 with TRBJ2-7; D is unresolved. CDR1 SGDLS and CDR2 YYNGEE come from the germline V gene. V lost 0 bases, J lost 9 bases, and 10 bases lay in between. The CDR3 has 12 residues. CDR3 region: CASSVEAGRQYF. The CDR3 DNA follows: TGTGCCAGCAGCGTAGAAGCAGGCCGGCAGTACTTC.

The J gene is TRBJ2-3, the V gene TRBV5-4; 13 positions agree with TRBD2. With 4 bases clipped from V and 8 bases from J, the junction kept 10 bases outside the gene matches. The V gene's germline CDR1 is SGHNT and CDR2 YYREEE (reference sequence). This CDR3 contains 16 residues. The CDR3, as DNA: TGTGCCAGCAGCCCAACAGGACTAGCGGGAGTTGGTACGCAGTATTTT. Its translation is CASSPTGLAGVGTQYF.

V gene TRBV4-1 combines with J gene TRBJ2-3; the match to TRBD2 covers 7 bases. Germline loops: CDR1 MGHRA, CDR2 YSYEKL. The CDR3 runs 13 residues. V lost 4 bases to trimming and J lost 8 bases; unmatched junction nucleotides: 6. DNA for the CDR3: TGCGCCAGCAGCCGCGGACTAGTTGGTACGCAGTATTTT. It translates to CASSRGLVGTQYF.

The genes are TRBV2 and TRBJ1-6, with TRBD1 as a possible D gene (5 bases). The ends were cut back, 5 bases at V and 5 bases at J, with 13 bases in the middle. Germline CDR1 reads SNHLY; CDR2 reads FYNNEI. The CDR3 is 15 amino acids. CDR3 nucleotide sequence: TGTGCCAGCAGTTACGGACACCCAGATAATTCACCCCTCCACTTT. This translates into CASSYGHPDNSPLHF.

The chain uses TRBV20-1 and TRBJ1-1, with D unresolved. This CDR3 region has 11 residues. Germline CDR1 is DFQATT and CDR2 is SNEGSKA (reference sequence). The V gene lost 5 bases and the J gene lost 5 bases, with 9 bases spanning the gap. The DNA of the CDR3 is TGCAGTGCTCAGAAGGAGACTGAAGCTTTCTTT. This codes for CSAQKETEAFF.

V usage is TRBV2 and J usage is TRBJ1-4, with a possible D match to TRBD1 (6 bases). The V end was cut by 0 bases, the J end by 4 bases, with 9 bases between. CDR1 is SNHLY and CDR2 is FYNNEI in the germline V gene. This CDR3 has 15 residues. Written as DNA, the CDR3 is TGTGCCAGCAGTGAAGCGACAGGCCTTAATGAAAAACTGTTTTTT. This encodes CASSEATGLNEKLFF.

This clone came up once. The chain couples TRBV5-1 to TRBJ2-5; possible D gene TRBD2, 5 bases. Germline lookup yields CDR1 SGHRS and CDR2 YFSETQ. The CDR3 has 14 amino acids. Trimming left V 0 bases short and J 3 bases short, with 9 bases between. This CDR3 is CASSLDRGEETQYF. CDR3 bases: TGCGCCAGCAGCTTGGATCGGGGAGAAGAGACCCAGTACTTC. The complete variable domain, with remaining parts taken from reference TRBV5-1 and TRBJ2-5, reads KAGVTQTPRYLIKTRGQQVTLSCSPISGHRSVSWYQQTPGQGLQFLFEYFSETQRNKGNFPGRFSGRQFSNSRSEMNVSTLELGDSALYLCASSLDRGEETQYFGPGTRLLVL.

This clone was seen just once. The V and J genes are TRBV9 and TRBJ2-7; TRBD1 matches 8 bases. The CDR3 length is 14 residues. Germline V lookup: CDR1 SGDLS, CDR2 YYNGEE. V dropped 5 bases and J dropped 3; count of bases not matched to a gene: 7. CDR3 sequence: CASSGTGQVYEQYF. In DNA, the CDR3 is TGTGCCAGCAGTGGGACGGGACAGGTCTACGAGCAGTACTTC.

The chain couples TRBV18 to TRBJ1-2; 7 positions match TRBD1. V lost 5 bases, J lost 6 bases, and 9 bases stayed unmatched. Germline CDR1 KGHSH, CDR2 LQKENI. There are 14 residues in the CDR3. The CDR3 reads CASSSDSGQHGYTF. The CDR3 DNA sequence: TGTGCCAGCTCATCCGACTCGGGACAGCATGGCTACACCTTC.

The chain combines TRBV9 with TRBJ2-1; 10 nucleotides align to TRBD2. The trim removed 0 bases at V and 7 bases at J, leaving 7 bases unmatched. Germline-derived CDR1 and CDR2 are SGDLS and YYNGEE. CDR3 length equals 16 residues. The CDR3 loop reads CASSVGPSGSSNEQFF. CDR3 nucleotide sequence: TGTGCCAGCAGCGTAGGCCCTAGCGGGAGTTCGAATGAGCAGTTCTTC.

This chain links TRBV30 with TRBJ2-1; weak D call: TRBD1 (6 bases). This CDR3 comprises 15 residues. Germline lookup yields CDR1 GTSNPN and CDR2 SVGIG (reference sequence). Trimming removed 0 bases at V and 3 bases at J, with 12 bases between. The DNA of the CDR3 is TGTGCCTGGAGTGTACAAGGGGGAATCTACAATGAGCAGTTCTTC. Amino acid sequence: CAWSVQGGIYNEQFF.

The chain couples TRBV5-1 to TRBJ2-1, with 12 bases aligning to TRBD2. Per the germline V gene, CDR1 is SGHRS and CDR2 is YFSETQ. This CDR3 has 16 residues. J was trimmed by 10 bases and V by 2 bases; bases with no gene match: 10. CDR3 protein: CASSFRLAGGDEEQFF. The CDR3 DNA reads as TGCGCCAGCAGCTTTCGTCTAGCGGGAGGGGATGAGGAGCAGTTCTTC.

The CDR3 sequence is CASSSQGAISEKLFF. CDR3 in DNA: TGTGCCAGCAGTTCGCAGGGGGCGATTAGTGAAAAACTGTTTTTT. The V gene is TRBV6-5, the J gene TRBJ1-4; 8 bases line up with TRBD1. Germline loops: CDR1 MNHEY, CDR2 SVGAGI. V gave up 4 bases and J gave up 7 bases; unmatched junction bases: 8. The CDR3 extends over 15 amino acids.

V and J are TRBV14 and TRBJ2-1; the match to TRBD1 covers 7 bases. Germline-derived CDR1 and CDR2 are SGHDN and FVKESK. This CDR3 region has 17 residues. The ends lost 4 bases at V and 1 base at J; junction bases unmatched: 10. The CDR3 sequence: CASSPLPGTESYNEQFF. The DNA for the CDR3 is TGTGCCAGCAGCCCCCTTCCCGGGACAGAATCCTACAATGAGCAGTTCTTC.

V gene TRBV28 combines with J gene TRBJ2-7, with TRBD1 matching over 10 bases. The V gene end was trimmed by 4 bases and the J gene end by 2 bases; junction bases not matched to a gene: 5. The germline gives CDR1 MDHEN, CDR2 SYDVKM. CDR3 length: 15 amino acids. The CDR3 DNA is TGTGCCAGCAGTTGGGCCGGGACAGGGGCCTACGAGCAGTACTTC. Translation: CASSWAGTGAYEQYF. Filled out from reference TRBV28 and TRBJ2-7, the complete variable domain reads DVKVTQSSRYLVKRTGEKVFLECVQDMDHENMFWYRQDPGLGLRLIYFSYDVKMKEKGDIPEGYSVSREKKERFSLILESASTNQTSMYLCASSWAGTGAYEQYFGPGTRLTVT.

The V call is TRBV3-1 (or the pseudogene TRBV3-2), the J call TRBJ2-1, with D possibly being TRBD2 (6 bases). CDR1 and CDR2 (germline): LGHDT, YNNKEL (reference sequence). Trimming left V 0 bases short and J 4 bases short, with 16 bases between. There are 17 residues in the CDR3. The CDR3: CASSQDQIAAIYNEQFF. Written as DNA, the CDR3 is TGTGCCAGCAGCCAAGATCAAATAGCGGCAATATACAATGAGCAGTTCTTC.

The J gene is TRBJ2-2, the V gene TRBV7-8, with 7 bases fitting TRBD1. Germline loops: CDR1 SGHVS, CDR2 FQNEAQ. The CDR3 is 16 residues long. Trimming removed 5 bases from V and 1 base from J; junction bases left unmatched: 7. CDR3 nucleotides: TGTGCCAGCAGCCCACGGCGGACAGGGAACACCGGGGAGCTGTTTTTT. As protein: CASSPRRTGNTGELFF. Complete variable domain (other parts from reference TRBV7-8 and TRBJ2-2): GAGVSQSPRYKVAKRGQDVALRCDPISGHVSLFWYQQALGQGPEFLTYFQNEAQLDKSGLPSDRFFAERPEGSVSTLKIQRTQQEDSAVYLCASSPRRTGNTGELFFGEGSRLTVL.

The gene calls are TRBV28 and TRBJ1-2; D perhaps matches TRBD1 (6 bases). This CDR3 region has 15 residues. Germline values: CDR1 MDHEN, CDR2 SYDVKM. Trimming pared 3 bases from V and 8 bases from J, leaving 19 bases between. CDR3 amino acids: CASSFVARGVYGYTF. DNA for the CDR3: TGTGCCAGCAGTTTTGTGGCCAGGGGCGTTTACGGCTACACCTTC.

J is TRBJ1-4 and V is TRBV2; TRBD1 matches at 11 bases. Looked up from germline, CDR1 is SNHLY and CDR2 is FYNNEI. V lost 6 bases, J lost 3 bases, and 3 bases stayed unmatched. The CDR3 length is 15 residues. The CDR3: CASRGQGGPNEKLFF. The CDR3 bases are TGTGCCAGCAGGGGACAGGGGGGGCCTAATGAAAAACTGTTTTTT.